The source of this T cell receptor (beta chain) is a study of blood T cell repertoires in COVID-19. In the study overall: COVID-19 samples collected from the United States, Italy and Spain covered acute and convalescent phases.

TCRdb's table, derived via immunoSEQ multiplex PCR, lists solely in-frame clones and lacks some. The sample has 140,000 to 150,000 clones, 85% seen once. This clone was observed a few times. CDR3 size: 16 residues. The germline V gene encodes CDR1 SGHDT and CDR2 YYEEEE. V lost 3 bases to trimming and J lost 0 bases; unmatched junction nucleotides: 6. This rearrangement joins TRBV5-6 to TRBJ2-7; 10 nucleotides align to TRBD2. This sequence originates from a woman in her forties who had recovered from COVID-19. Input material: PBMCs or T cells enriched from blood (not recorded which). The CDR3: CASSSLSGRTSYEQYF. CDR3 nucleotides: TGTGCCAGCAGCTCTCTTAGCGGGAGGACCTCCTACGAGCAGTACTTC. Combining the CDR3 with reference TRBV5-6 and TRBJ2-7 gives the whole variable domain DAGVTQSPTHLIKTRGQQVTLRCSPKSGHDTVSWYQQALGQGPQFIFQYYEEEERQRGNFPDRFSGHQFPNYSSELNVNALLLGDSALYLCASSSLSGRTSYEQYFGPGTRLTVT.